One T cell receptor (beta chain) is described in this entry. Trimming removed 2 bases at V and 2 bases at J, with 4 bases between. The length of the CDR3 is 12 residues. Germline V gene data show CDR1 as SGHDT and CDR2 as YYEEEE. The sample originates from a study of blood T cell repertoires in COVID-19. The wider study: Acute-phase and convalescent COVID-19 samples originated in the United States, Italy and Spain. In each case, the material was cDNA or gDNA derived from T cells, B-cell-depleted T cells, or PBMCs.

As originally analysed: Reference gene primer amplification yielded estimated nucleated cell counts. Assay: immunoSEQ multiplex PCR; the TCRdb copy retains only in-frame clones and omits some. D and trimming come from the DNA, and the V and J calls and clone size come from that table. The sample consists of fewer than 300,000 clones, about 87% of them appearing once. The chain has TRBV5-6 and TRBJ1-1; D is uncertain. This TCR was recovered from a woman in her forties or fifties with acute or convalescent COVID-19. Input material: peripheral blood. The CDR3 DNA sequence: TGTGCCAGCAGCTTCCAAAACACTGAAGCTTTCTTT. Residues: CASSFQNTEAFF.